These 19 T cell receptor beta chains were all obtained from the same sample, sequenced in a study of blood T cell repertoires in COVID-19. Measured with immunoSEQ multiplex PCR; TCRdb has only the in-frame clones, and not every one. Among approximately 230,000 clones, 80% to 95% were seen once, and the ten largest hold 1.9%. The sequenced sample consisted of PBMCs or T cells enriched from blood (not recorded which). All receptors come from a woman younger than 30 who had recovered from COVID-19.

This sequence joins TRBV7-8 and TRBJ1-1; 8 nucleotides agree with TRBD1. Germline V gives CDR1 SGHVS, CDR2 FQNEAQ. Germline trimming cut 6 bases from V and 7 bases from J; bases unmatched to any gene: 7. This CDR3 contains 13 residues. The DNA for the CDR3 is TGTGCCAGCAGTTACCGGACAGGGAGTGAAGCTTTCTTT. Protein product: CASSYRTGSEAFF.

This sequence joins TRBV9 and TRBJ2-7; tentatively, D is TRBD1 (5 bases). Looked up from germline, CDR1 is SGDLS and CDR2 is YYNGEE. Deletions cut 0 bases from V and 7 bases from J, with 14 bases between. The CDR3 totals 14 residues. CDR3 loop: CASSVVDTPSEQYF. The CDR3 region has the DNA TGTGCCAGCAGCGTAGTGGACACACCCTCGGAGCAGTACTTC.

The chain joins TRBV5-4 to TRBJ2-7; possible D gene TRBD1, 6 bases. V dropped 1 base and J dropped 2 bases, with 7 bases sitting between them. Germline CDR1 and CDR2: SGHNT and YYREEE (reference sequence). The CDR3 runs to 13 residues. This CDR3 is CASSLQGTYEQYF. In nucleotides, the CDR3 is TGTGCCAGCAGCTTGCAGGGGACCTACGAGCAGTACTTC.

This chain links TRBV10-2 with TRBJ2-1, with 8 bases fitting TRBD2. The CDR3 totals 16 residues. The junction had 3 bases not matched to a gene; V was cut back by 0 bases and J by 2 bases. Germline V gene data show CDR1 as WSHSY and CDR2 as SAAADI. The CDR3 spells CASSESSGLAYNEQFF. The DNA for the CDR3 is TGCGCCAGCAGTGAGTCTTCGGGACTAGCCTACAATGAGCAGTTCTTC.

The CDR3 protein is CASSSLEGTEAFF. CDR3 DNA: TGTGCCAGCAGCTCCCTGGAGGGGACTGAAGCTTTCTTT. The chain couples TRBV11-3 to TRBJ1-1; TRBD1 is a possible D gene (5 bases). Germline lookup yields CDR1 SGHNT and CDR2 YENEEA. This CDR3 is 13 amino acids long. Trimming pared 4 bases from V and 5 bases from J, leaving 11 bases between.

This chain uses TRBV7-8 with TRBJ1-4; no clear D gene. Trimming shortened V by 5 bases and J by 0 bases, and 19 bases separated the two germline ends. Germline values: CDR1 SGHVS, CDR2 FQNEAQ. There are 18 residues in the CDR3. DNA of the CDR3: TGTGCCAGCAGCGTCCGATTGAGGGCCATCTCAACTAATGAAAAACTGTTTTTT. This gives the protein CASSVRLRAISTNEKLFF.

V and J are TRBV19 and TRBJ1-2; D might be TRBD1 (6 bases). V lost 6 bases to trimming and J lost 2 bases, with 19 bases between them. Germline V lookup: CDR1 LNHDA, CDR2 SQIVND (reference sequence). The CDR3 has 16 amino acids. The CDR3 loop is CASRSQRGGENYGYTF. The CDR3 bases are TGTGCCAGTAGAAGCCAGCGGGGGGGCGAAAACTATGGCTACACCTTC.

The rearrangement links TRBV3-1 (or the pseudogene TRBV3-2) to TRBJ1-6; 10 nucleotides agree with TRBD1. In germline, CDR1 is LGHDT, CDR2 YNNKEL (reference sequence). This CDR3 comprises 16 residues. With V trimmed by 4 bases and J by 8 bases, 8 bases remained unmatched. CDR3 residues: CASSLPIGTGDSPLHF. The CDR3 DNA is TGTGCCAGCAGCCTCCCCATAGGGACAGGGGATTCACCCCTCCACTTT.

This clone was observed a handful of times. The V and J genes are TRBV5-8 and TRBJ2-1, with D unclear. Per germline, CDR1 SGHTS and CDR2 YDEGEE. This CDR3 has 15 residues. V was shortened by 4 bases and J by 0 bases, with 11 bases between the two germline ends. The CDR3 loop is CASSLGLNSYNEQFF. CDR3 in DNA: TGTGCCAGCAGCCTCGGTCTAAACTCCTACAATGAGCAGTTCTTC. The complete variable domain, with remaining parts taken from reference TRBV5-8 and TRBJ2-1, reads EAGVTQSPTHLIKTRGQQATLRCSPISGHTSVYWYQQALGLGLQFLLWYDEGEERNRGNFPPRFSGRQFPNYSSELNVNALELEDSALYLCASSLGLNSYNEQFFGPGTRLTVL.

The chain is built from TRBV4-3 and TRBJ1-4; tentative D call: TRBD1 (5 bases). Germline-derived CDR1 and CDR2 are LGHNA and YSLEER. The CDR3 consists of 15 residues. V lost 3 bases and J 5 bases, leaving 13 bases between the germline ends. The CDR3 loop reads CASSQYDRPNEKLFF. CDR3 in DNA: TGCGCCAGCAGCCAGTATGACAGACCAAATGAAAAACTGTTTTTT.

This chain joins TRBV18 and TRBJ2-7, with a possible D match to TRBD1 (6 bases). V was clipped by 3 bases and J by 2 bases, with 11 bases between them. The length of the CDR3 is 14 residues. Looked up from germline, CDR1 is KGHSH and CDR2 is LQKENI. CDR3 in DNA: TGTGCCAGCTCACCCGGGACAATGACCTACGAGCAGTACTTC. Its protein product is CASSPGTMTYEQYF.

J is TRBJ1-2 and V is TRBV2; no firm D call. V lost 2 bases, J lost 4 bases, and 8 bases lay in between. Germline-derived CDR1 and CDR2 are SNHLY and FYNNEI. This CDR3 is built from 13 residues. CDR3: CASSESGFYGYTF. DNA for the CDR3: TGTGCCAGCAGTGAATCGGGATTCTATGGCTACACCTTC.

This clone was counted a single time. V and J are TRBV5-1 and TRBJ2-7; 8 bases align to TRBD1. Germline V CDR1 and CDR2: SGHRS, YFSETQ. The CDR3 covers 14 residues. Germline trimming cut 5 bases from V and 4 bases from J; bases unmatched to any gene: 8. The CDR3 loop is CASSSPRTGYEQYF. CDR3 in DNA: TGCGCCAGCAGTTCGCCTAGGACAGGGTACGAGCAGTACTTC.

The chain uses TRBV7-8 and TRBJ2-5; D is perhaps TRBD2 (5 bases). Between the trimmed V and J ends, which lost 7 bases and 1 base, there was a span of 19 bases. CDR1 is SGHVS, CDR2 FQNEAQ, per germline. The CDR3 totals 16 residues. The CDR3 DNA reads as TGTGCCAGCAACACAGAGAGGACGGGATCCCAAGAGACCCAGTACTTC. It yields the protein CASNTERTGSQETQYF.

This clone was counted once. The rearrangement links TRBV6-5 to TRBJ2-7; 7 bases line up with TRBD1. In germline, CDR1 is MNHEY, CDR2 SVGAGI. J gave up 1 base and V 8 bases, and 11 bases lay outside the gene matches. There are 15 residues in the CDR3. The CDR3 DNA reads TGTGCCAGCGCCCCAAGAGGGGGCTGGTCCTACGAGCAGTACTTC. Its protein is CASAPRGGWSYEQYF.

The CDR3 is CASSLGVSYYGYTF. In DNA, the CDR3 is TGTGCCAGCAGCCTCGGGGTCAGCTACTATGGCTACACCTTC. The chain employs TRBV7-9 and TRBJ1-2; D uncertain. CDR1 and CDR2 (germline): SEHNR, FQNEAQ (reference sequence). The CDR3 spans 14 residues. V lost 5 bases, J lost 3 bases, and 13 bases lay in between.

The chain combines TRBV21-1 with TRBJ1-2; the D call of TRBD1 is as the table states it, not checked on the DNA. TRBV21-1 is tagged as a pseudogene. The CDR3 runs to 19 residues. The CDR3 sequence is CASSPFRAGQGFSNYGYTF. DNA for the CDR3: TGTGCCAGCAGCCCATTTAGGGCGGGACAGGGCTTTTCTAACTATGGCTACACCTTC.

This chain uses TRBV12-5 with TRBJ2-7; TRBD2 matches 13 bases. CDR1 LGHNT and CDR2 FRNRAP come from the germline V gene. The CDR3 runs to 16 residues. The ends lost 6 bases at V and 3 bases at J; junction bases unmatched: 8. The CDR3 is CASGENGLAGDYEQYF. CDR3 in DNA: TGTGCTAGTGGAGAAAATGGACTAGCGGGAGACTACGAGCAGTACTTC. Using reference TRBV12-5 and TRBJ2-7 for the parts outside the CDR3, the full variable domain is DARVTQTPRHKVTEMGQEVTMRCQPILGHNTVFWYRQTMMQGLELLAYFRNRAPLDDSGMPKDRFSAEMPDATLATLKIQPSEPRDSAVYFCASGENGLAGDYEQYFGPGTRLTVT.

V and J are TRBV14 and TRBJ2-7; 7 bases fit TRBD1. Germline assignment: CDR1 SGHDN and CDR2 FVKESK. This CDR3 region has 16 residues. Trimming cost V 6 bases and J 2 bases; bases outside gene matches: 13. The CDR3 is CASRAGDSRKTYEQYF. The CDR3 DNA reads TGTGCCAGCAGGGCAGGGGACAGTCGGAAAACCTACGAGCAGTACTTC.